This T cell receptor beta chain comes out of a study of T cell repertoires in cytomegalovirus infection. Looking at the study overall: Public TCR beta signature analysis indicated the presence of both CMV infection and matching HLA type.

TCRdb processed the reads anew with MiXCR; each CDR3 protein has one entry. The sample has roughly 760,000 distinct CDR3 sequences, 35% seen once. CDR3 length equals 13 residues. CDR1 is SNHLY, CDR2 FYNNEI, per germline. Between the trimmed V and J ends, which lost 11 bases and 0 bases, there was a span of 14 bases. This sequence originates from a human donor in good health (CMV status not recorded). Some clones in this sample may be carry-over from other donors' samples. The rearrangement links TRBV2 to TRBJ2-7; tentatively, D is TRBD2 (6 bases). The sequenced sample was PBMCs. CDR3 sequence reads: CAGGTESSYEQYF. CDR3 DNA: TGTGCCGGGGGGACCGAGAGCTCCTACGAGCAGTACTTC.